The clone carrying this T cell receptor (beta chain) was counted ten times or more. Its antigen is currently unknown. This entry belongs to a study of human T cells and chemical hapten exposure. As for the study in general: Donors were sensitized with 2% DPC on the upper inner arm. Study-level results: Relative to controls, expanded TCRs formed significantly more large CDR3 similarity clusters.

Time point in this sample: patch test 1, 2 weeks after DPC sensitization. Treatment specified: therapeutic diphenylcyclopropenone sensitization with weekly scalp DPC. Whole blood that had not been fractionated was the source of extracted total RNA. The library tagged individual cDNA molecules with unique molecular identifiers. TCRdb reanalysed the RACE reads using MiXCR and keeps one entry per CDR3 protein. Of some 340,000 distinct CDR3 sequences listed, roughly 6.9% are singletons. The CDR3 sequence is 15 residues long. V was shortened by 7 bases and J by 0 bases, with 14 bases between the two germline ends. Germline V CDR1 and CDR2: SGHTA, FQGNSA.

The TCR was taken from a woman in her late teens or twenties with alopecia areata. Some clones in this sample may be carry-over from other donors' samples. The genes are TRBV7-2 and TRBJ2-3; the D gene is possibly TRBD2 (6 bases). The sequencing used whole blood, collected in connection with sensitization to the hapten diphenylcyclopropenone (DPC). Here the CDR3 DNA reads TGTGCCAGCACCCACGGGGGATTTAGCACAGATACGCAGTATTTT. This sequence encodes CASTHGGFSTDTQYF.